Listed below are T cell receptor beta chains from one sample, sequenced in a study of breast tumors, draining lymph nodes, adjacent tissues. TCRdb redid the calling of the multiplex PCR reads with MiXCR, one entry per CDR3 protein. In the table there are roughly 80,000 distinct CDR3 sequences, 15% to 20% of which are singletons. Sequencing was carried out using axillary lymph node tissue. These receptors all stem from a female donor with breast cancer. Some clones in this sample may be carry-over from other donors' samples. The CDR3 runs from the conserved cysteine through the conserved F or W. D genes are given only for firm matches. A clone size is listed for some rows: how often the clone was seen (once, few, many), or a class if it is expanded.

V gene: TRBV6-5; clone size: many; D gene: TRBD2; J gene: TRBJ2-3; CDR3 DNA: TGTGCCAGCAGTTACGGTGGACTAGCGGGAGGGACCACAGATACGCAGTATTTT; CDR3 protein: CASSYGGLAGGTTDTQYF
V gene: TRBV11-2; clone size: many; D gene: TRBD2; J gene: TRBJ2-1; CDR3 DNA: TGTGCCAGCAGCCCCCGGGGACTAGCGGGAAGTTACAATGAGCAGTTCTTC; CDR3 protein: CASSPRGLAGSYNEQFF
V gene: TRBV6-2/TRBV6-3; clone size: many; D gene: TRBD2; J gene: TRBJ2-3; CDR3 DNA: TGTGCCAGCAGTTTTGGACTAGCGGTCACAGATACGCAGTATTTT; CDR3 protein: CASSFGLAVTDTQYF
V gene: TRBV3-1; clone size: few; D gene: NA; J gene: TRBJ2-2; CDR3 DNA: TGTGCCAGCAGCCTGGGGGGCGCCACCGGGGAGCTGTTTTTT; CDR3 protein: CASSLGGATGELFF
V gene: TRBV7-9; clone size: many; D gene: TRBD2; J gene: TRBJ2-5; CDR3 DNA: TGTGCCAGCAGCTTCCCCACACTAGCGGCTGGAGAGACCCAGTACTTC; CDR3 protein: CASSFPTLAAGETQYF
V gene: TRBV18; clone size: NA; D gene: NA; J gene: TRBJ2-5; CDR3 DNA: TGTGCCAGCTCAGCTGAGGGGAGGGAGACCCAGTACTTC; CDR3 protein: CASSAEGRETQYF
V gene: TRBV6-5; clone size: many; D gene: TRBD1; J gene: TRBJ2-7; CDR3 DNA: TGTGCCAGCATAAGGGACAGGGGGCACGAGCAGTACTTC; CDR3 protein: CASIRDRGHEQYF
V gene: TRBV13; clone size: many; D gene: NA; J gene: TRBJ2-2; CDR3 DNA: TGTGCCAGCGCCCCCCCGGCCGGGGAGCTGTTTTTT; CDR3 protein: CASAPPAGELFF
V gene: TRBV7-9; clone size: many; D gene: TRBD1; J gene: TRBJ1-6; CDR3 DNA: TGTGCCAGCAGCTCTTCAGGGGGCAGATATAATTCACCCCTCCACTTT; CDR3 protein: CASSSSGGRYNSPLHF
V gene: TRBV3-1; clone size: few; D gene: NA; J gene: TRBJ2-3; CDR3 DNA: TGTGCCAGCAGCCAATCTATCCGGCCCACAGATACGCAGTATTTT; CDR3 protein: CASSQSIRPTDTQYF
V gene: TRBV24-1; clone size: many; D gene: TRBD2; J gene: TRBJ2-1; CDR3 DNA: TGTGCCACCAGTGACCCCGGACTAGGAAATGAGCAGTTCTTC; CDR3 protein: CATSDPGLGNEQFF
V gene: TRBV5-4; clone size: many; D gene: TRBD1; J gene: TRBJ1-2; CDR3 DNA: TGTGCCAGCAGCACGGACAGGGGAGTTTACTATGGCTACACCTTC; CDR3 protein: CASSTDRGVYYGYTF
V gene: TRBV5-4; clone size: many; D gene: NA; J gene: TRBJ2-7; CDR3 DNA: TGTGCCAGCAGCTTACGGGAGAATACCTACGAGCAGTACTTC; CDR3 protein: CASSLRENTYEQYF
V gene: TRBV7-9; clone size: NA; D gene: TRBD2; J gene: TRBJ2-1; CDR3 DNA: TGTGCCAGCAGCTTAGGGACTAGCGGGGGTGGACATGAGCAGTTCTTC; CDR3 protein: CASSLGTSGGGHEQFF
V gene: TRBV2; clone size: many; D gene: NA; J gene: TRBJ2-5; CDR3 DNA: TGTGCCAGCAGTGACGGTTACCAAGAGACCCAGTACTTC; CDR3 protein: CASSDGYQETQYF
V gene: TRBV11-2; clone size: NA; D gene: NA; J gene: TRBJ2-2; CDR3 DNA: TGTGCCAGCAGCTGGGGGGGGCAGAACACCGGGGAGCTGTTTTTT; CDR3 protein: CASSWGGQNTGELFF
V gene: TRBV7-2; clone size: many; D gene: NA; J gene: TRBJ2-3; CDR3 DNA: TGTGCCAGCAGCTTTTCCCTAACCGGAGATACGCAGTATTTT; CDR3 protein: CASSFSLTGDTQYF
V gene: TRBV19; clone size: NA; D gene: NA; J gene: TRBJ2-1; CDR3 DNA: TGTGCCAGTAGTATCTCTGATGATTCAATGGGAGAGCAGTTCTTC; CDR3 protein: CASSISDDSMGEQFF
V gene: TRBV27; clone size: few; D gene: TRBD1; J gene: TRBJ1-6; CDR3 DNA: TGTGCCAGCAGCGGGACAGGGGGCTTGAATTCACCCCTCCACTTT; CDR3 protein: CASSGTGGLNSPLHF
V gene: TRBV4-1; clone size: many; D gene: NA; J gene: TRBJ1-2; CDR3 DNA: TGCGCCAGCAGCCAAGCATCAGGGATCTATGGCTACACCTTC; CDR3 protein: CASSQASGIYGYTF
V gene: TRBV9; clone size: many; D gene: NA; J gene: TRBJ1-2; CDR3 DNA: TGTGCCAGCAGCGTAGCTACTGAGGGGGTTTTATACTTC; CDR3 protein: CASSVATEGVLYF
V gene: TRBV30; clone size: NA; D gene: NA; J gene: TRBJ2-1; CDR3 DNA: TGTGCCCAAGAGGGCGGGATTGGGCAGTTCTTC; CDR3 protein: CAQEGGIGQFF
V gene: TRBV4-3; clone size: many; D gene: NA; J gene: TRBJ2-1; CDR3 DNA: TGCGCCAGCAGCCAAGAATGGGGGGCGGAGCAGTTCTTC; CDR3 protein: CASSQEWGAEQFF